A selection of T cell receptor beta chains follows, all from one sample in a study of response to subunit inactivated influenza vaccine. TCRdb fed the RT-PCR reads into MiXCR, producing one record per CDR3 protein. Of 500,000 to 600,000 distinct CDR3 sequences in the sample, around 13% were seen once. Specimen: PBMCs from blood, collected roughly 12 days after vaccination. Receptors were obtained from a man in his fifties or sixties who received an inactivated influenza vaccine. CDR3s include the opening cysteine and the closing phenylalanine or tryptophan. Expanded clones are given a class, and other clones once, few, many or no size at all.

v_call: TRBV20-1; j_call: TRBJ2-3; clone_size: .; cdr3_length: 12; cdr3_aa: CSVGRATDTQYF
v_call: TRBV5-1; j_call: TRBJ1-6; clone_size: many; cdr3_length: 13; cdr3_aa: CASSLQDNSPLHF
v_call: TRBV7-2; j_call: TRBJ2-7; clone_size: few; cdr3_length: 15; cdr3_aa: CASSLRQGTADEQYF
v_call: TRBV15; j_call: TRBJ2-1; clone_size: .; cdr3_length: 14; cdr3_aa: CATSRRSSYNEQFF
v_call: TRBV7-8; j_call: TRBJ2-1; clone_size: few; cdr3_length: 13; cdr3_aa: CASSEPRRDEQFF
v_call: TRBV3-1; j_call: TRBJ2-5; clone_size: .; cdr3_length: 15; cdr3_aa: CASSQEPQYEETQYF
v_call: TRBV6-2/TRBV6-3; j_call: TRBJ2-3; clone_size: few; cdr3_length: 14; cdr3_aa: CASNVGTPGDTQYF
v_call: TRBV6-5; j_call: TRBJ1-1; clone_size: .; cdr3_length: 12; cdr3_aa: CASSNRGLWAFF
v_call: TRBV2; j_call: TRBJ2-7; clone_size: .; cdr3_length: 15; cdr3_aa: CASSAVGTGSYEQYF
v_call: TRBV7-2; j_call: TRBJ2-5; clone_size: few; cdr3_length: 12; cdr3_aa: CASSQRQETQYF
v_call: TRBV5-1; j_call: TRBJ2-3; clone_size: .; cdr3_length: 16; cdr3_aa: CASSTGPSYPPDTQYF
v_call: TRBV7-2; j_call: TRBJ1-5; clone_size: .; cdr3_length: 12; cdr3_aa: CASSLQNQPQHF
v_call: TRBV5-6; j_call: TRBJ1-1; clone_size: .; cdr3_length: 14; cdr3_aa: CASSPWGANTEAFF
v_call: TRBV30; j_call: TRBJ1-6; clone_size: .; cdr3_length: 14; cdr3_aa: CAWSVGSLTSPLHF
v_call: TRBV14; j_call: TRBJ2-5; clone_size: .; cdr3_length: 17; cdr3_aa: CASSRRARNARQETQYF
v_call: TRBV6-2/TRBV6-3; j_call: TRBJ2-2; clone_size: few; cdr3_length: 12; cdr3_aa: CASRMSVGELFF
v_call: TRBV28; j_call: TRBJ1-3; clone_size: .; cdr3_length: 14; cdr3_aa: CASSPARQGNTIYF
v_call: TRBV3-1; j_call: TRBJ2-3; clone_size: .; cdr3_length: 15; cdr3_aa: CASSQDGQGTDTQYF
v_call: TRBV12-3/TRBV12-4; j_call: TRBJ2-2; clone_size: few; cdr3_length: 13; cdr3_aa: CASTVGSGGELFF
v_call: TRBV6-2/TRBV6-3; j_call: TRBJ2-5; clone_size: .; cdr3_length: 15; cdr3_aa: CASSNASGAGETQYF
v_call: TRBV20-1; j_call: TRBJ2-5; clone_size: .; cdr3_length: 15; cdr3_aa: CSARDPWGALETQYF
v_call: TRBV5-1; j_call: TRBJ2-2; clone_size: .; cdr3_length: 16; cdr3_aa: CASSLAVGHDTGELFF
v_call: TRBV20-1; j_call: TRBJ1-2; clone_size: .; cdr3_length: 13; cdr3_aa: CSQYRRINYGYTF
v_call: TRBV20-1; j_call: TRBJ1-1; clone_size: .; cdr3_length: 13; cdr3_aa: CSAYEQGSTEAFF
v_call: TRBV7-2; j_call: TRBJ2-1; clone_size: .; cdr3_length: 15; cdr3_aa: CASSLGARSWNEQFF
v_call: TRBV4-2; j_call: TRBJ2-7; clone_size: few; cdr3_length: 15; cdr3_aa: CASSQPGQATYEQYF
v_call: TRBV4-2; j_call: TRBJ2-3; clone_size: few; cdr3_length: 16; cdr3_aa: CASSQDASGTTATQYF
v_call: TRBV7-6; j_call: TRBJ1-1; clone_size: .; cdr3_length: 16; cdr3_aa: CASSLAVGRVNTEAFF
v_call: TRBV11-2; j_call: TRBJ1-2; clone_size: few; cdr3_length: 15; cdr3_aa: CASSLHTRDSYGYTF
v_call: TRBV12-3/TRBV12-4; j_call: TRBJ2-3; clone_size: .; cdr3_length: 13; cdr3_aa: CASTTGGGDTQYF
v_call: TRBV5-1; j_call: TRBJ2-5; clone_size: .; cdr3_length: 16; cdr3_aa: CASSQDGTGGAETQYF
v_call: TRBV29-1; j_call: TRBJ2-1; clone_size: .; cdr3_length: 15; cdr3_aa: CSASWGSGRSGEQFF